The 3 T cell receptor beta chains reported below all come from one sample, sequenced in a study of blood T cell repertoires in COVID-19. Data came from immunoSEQ multiplex PCR; TCRdb stores just in-frame clones and leaves some out. The table records a few hundred thousand clones, about 80% of them present only once. The sample was PBMCs or T cells enriched from blood (not recorded which). The source of these receptors is a man aged 50 or older who had recovered from COVID-19.

The sample holds one count of this clone. V is TRBV6-5 and J is TRBJ2-1; 7 bases map to TRBD2. CDR1 is MNHEY, CDR2 SVGAGI, per germline. The trim removed 9 bases at V and 7 bases at J, leaving 9 bases unmatched. This CDR3 contains 13 residues. The CDR3 here is CASRAWGGNEQFF. The CDR3 nucleotides read TGTGCCAGTCGGGCTTGGGGGGGGAATGAGCAGTTCTTC.

V and J are TRBV3-1 (or the pseudogene TRBV3-2) and TRBJ1-6; 8 nucleotides agree with TRBD1. Unmatched junction bases numbered 6, after V lost 6 bases and J lost 8 bases. CDR1 is LGHDT and CDR2 is YNNKEL in the germline V gene (reference sequence). CDR3 length: 14 residues. CDR3 loop: CASREQGAYSPLHF. In nucleotides, the CDR3 is TGTGCCAGCAGAGAGCAGGGGGCGTATTCACCCCTCCACTTT.

The chain joins TRBV5-8 to TRBJ2-5; 8 bases match TRBD2. Trimming cost V 3 bases and J 3 bases; bases outside gene matches: 16. The CDR3 consists of 18 residues. Germline V gene sequence: CDR1 SGHTS, CDR2 YDEGEE. The DNA of the CDR3 is TGTGCCAGCAGCTCGAGGGATCCTAGCGGGCTAAGGAAAGAGACCCAGTACTTC. This codes for CASSSRDPSGLRKETQYF.